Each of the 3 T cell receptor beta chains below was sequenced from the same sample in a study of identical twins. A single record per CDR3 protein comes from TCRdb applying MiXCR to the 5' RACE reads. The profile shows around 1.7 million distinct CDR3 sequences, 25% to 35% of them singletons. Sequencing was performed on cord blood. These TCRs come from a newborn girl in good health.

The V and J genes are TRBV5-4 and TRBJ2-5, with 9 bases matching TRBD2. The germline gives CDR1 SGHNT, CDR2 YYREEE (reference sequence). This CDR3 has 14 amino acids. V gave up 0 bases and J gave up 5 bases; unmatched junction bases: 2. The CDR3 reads CASSLGTSAETQYF. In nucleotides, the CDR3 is TGTGCCAGCAGCTTGGGGACTAGCGCGGAGACCCAGTACTTC.

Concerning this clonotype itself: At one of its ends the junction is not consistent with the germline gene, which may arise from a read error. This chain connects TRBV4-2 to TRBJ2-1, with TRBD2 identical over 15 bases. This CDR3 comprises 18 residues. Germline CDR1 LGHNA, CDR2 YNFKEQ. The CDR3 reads CASGQVGLAGGPSNEQFF. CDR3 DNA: TGTGCCAGCGGCCAAGTCGGACTAGCGGGAGGGCCCTCGAATGAGCAGTTCTTC.

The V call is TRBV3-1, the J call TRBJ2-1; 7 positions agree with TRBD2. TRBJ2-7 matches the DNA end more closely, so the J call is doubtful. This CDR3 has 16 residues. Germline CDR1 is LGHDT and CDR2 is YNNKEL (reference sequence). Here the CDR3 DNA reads TGTGCCAGCAGCCAAGTACAAGCGGGGCCCTACAATGAGCAGTACTTC. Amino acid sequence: CASSQVQAGPYNEQYF.